This TCR beta chain was documented in a study of T-cell reconstitution after alpha-beta-depleted transplantation in children. Looked up from germline, CDR1 is SGHRS and CDR2 is YFSETQ. This CDR3 is built from 14 residues. The ends were cut back, 9 bases at V and 2 bases at J, with 14 bases in the middle. Using unique molecular identifiers, the investigators prepared the TCRbeta library. TCRdb re-analysed the PCR reads in MiXCR, keeping a single row per CDR3 protein. This table has about 360,000 distinct CDR3 sequences, roughly 15% appearing once. The receptor was isolated from a human donor who donated a stem cell graft to a child with Fanconi anemia. Sequenced here: PBMCs, sampled from the stem cell graft. The V call is TRBV5-1, the J call TRBJ2-2, with D possibly being TRBD1 (6 bases). CDR3: CATTAQGNTGELFF. CDR3 sequence (DNA): TGCGCCACCACCGCACAGGGAAACACCGGGGAGCTGTTTTTT.